These T cell receptor beta chains were read from a single sample in a study of T cells in Graves' hyperthyroidism and ophthalmopathy. MiXCR was run by TCRdb on the multiplex PCR reads, yielding one entry per CDR3 protein. The profile shows roughly 280,000 distinct CDR3 sequences, roughly 22% of them singletons. The sequenced material came from blood. The receptor source for this set is a man aged 25 to 40 with Graves' ophthalmopathy. CDR3s include the opening cysteine and the closing phenylalanine or tryptophan. D genes are given only for firm matches. The size entry is marked missing in some rows and otherwise reads once, few, many or a size class.

d_gene: NA; j_gene: TRBJ2-7; v_gene: TRBV20-1; abundance: few; CDR3aa: CSARDRGRSYEQYF; CDR3nt: TGCAGTGCTAGAGACCGGGGGAGGTCCTACGAGCAGTACTTC
d_gene: NA; j_gene: TRBJ2-1; v_gene: TRBV11-2; abundance: many; CDR3aa: CASSLAGLAFF; CDR3nt: TGTGCCAGCAGCTTAGCAGGACTGGCGTTCTTC
d_gene: TRBD2; j_gene: TRBJ2-2; v_gene: TRBV9; abundance: few; CDR3aa: CASSVGRGGDTGELFF; CDR3nt: TGTGCCAGCAGCGTAGGCCGGGGAGGGGACACCGGGGAGCTGTTTTTT
d_gene: NA; j_gene: TRBJ2-1; v_gene: TRBV3-1; abundance: NA; CDR3aa: CASSHLLLDGDEQFF; CDR3nt: TGTGCCAGCAGCCATCTCCTTCTAGACGGGGATGAGCAGTTCTTC
d_gene: TRBD1; j_gene: TRBJ1-4; v_gene: TRBV30; abundance: NA; CDR3aa: CAWTLGTGGREKLFF; CDR3nt: TGTGCCTGGACACTCGGAACAGGGGGCCGTGAAAAACTGTTTTTT
d_gene: TRBD2; j_gene: TRBJ2-7; v_gene: TRBV11-1; abundance: NA; CDR3aa: CASSLLAGRYEQYF; CDR3nt: TGTGCCAGCAGCTTATTAGCGGGGAGGTACGAGCAGTACTTC
d_gene: NA; j_gene: TRBJ2-7; v_gene: TRBV6-1; abundance: NA; CDR3aa: CASSEWGSYEQYF; CDR3nt: TGTGCCAGCAGTGAGTGGGGCTCCTACGAGCAGTACTTC
d_gene: NA; j_gene: TRBJ1-3; v_gene: TRBV25-1; abundance: NA; CDR3aa: CASSGGLLNTIYF; CDR3nt: TGTGCCAGCAGTGGTGGACTGTTAAACACCATATATTTT
d_gene: TRBD1; j_gene: TRBJ2-7; v_gene: TRBV28; abundance: NA; CDR3aa: CASSSPGQARDEQYF; CDR3nt: TGTGCCAGCAGTTCTCCGGGACAGGCCCGTGACGAGCAGTACTTC
d_gene: NA; j_gene: TRBJ1-1; v_gene: TRBV19; abundance: NA; CDR3aa: CASSMGSRLRNAEAFF; CDR3nt: TGTGCCAGTAGTATGGGCTCGAGGCTGAGAAACGCTGAAGCTTTCTTT
d_gene: NA; j_gene: TRBJ2-5; v_gene: TRBV5-5; abundance: NA; CDR3aa: CASSLMSETQYF; CDR3nt: TGTGCCAGCAGCTTAATGAGCGAGACCCAGTACTTC
d_gene: TRBD1; j_gene: TRBJ2-5; v_gene: TRBV11-2; abundance: few; CDR3aa: CASSLGGQDMETQYF; CDR3nt: TGTGCCAGCAGCTTAGGGGGACAGGATATGGAGACCCAGTACTTC
d_gene: NA; j_gene: TRBJ2-5; v_gene: TRBV9; abundance: NA; CDR3aa: CASSLQGGEETQYF; CDR3nt: TGTGCCAGCAGCCTCCAGGGGGGCGAAGAGACCCAGTACTTC
d_gene: NA; j_gene: TRBJ2-5; v_gene: TRBV7-6; abundance: NA; CDR3aa: CASSRPSGDQYF; CDR3nt: TGTGCCAGCAGCCGACCGTCGGGCGACCAGTACTTC
d_gene: NA; j_gene: TRBJ1-1; v_gene: TRBV4-1; abundance: few; CDR3aa: CASSQEGGNEAFF; CDR3nt: TGCGCCAGCAGCCAAGAAGGGGGGAACGAAGCTTTCTTT
d_gene: TRBD2; j_gene: TRBJ2-1; v_gene: TRBV6-2/TRBV6-3; abundance: NA; CDR3aa: CASSHLRGVNSDEQFF; CDR3nt: TGTGCCAGCAGTCACCTCCGGGGGGTGAATAGCGATGAGCAGTTCTTC
d_gene: TRBD2; j_gene: TRBJ2-1; v_gene: TRBV12-3/TRBV12-4; abundance: many; CDR3aa: CASKLAGGPYNEQFF; CDR3nt: TGTGCCAGCAAACTAGCGGGAGGACCCTACAATGAGCAGTTCTTC
d_gene: NA; j_gene: TRBJ2-6; v_gene: TRBV5-8; abundance: NA; CDR3aa: CASSLTAGLSGANVLTF; CDR3nt: TGTGCCAGCAGCTTAACAGCGGGTCTCTCTGGGGCCAACGTCCTGACTTTC
d_gene: NA; j_gene: TRBJ2-7; v_gene: TRBV12-3/TRBV12-4; abundance: many; CDR3aa: CASRSASASSYEQYF; CDR3nt: TGTGCCAGCAGATCCGCTAGCGCGAGCTCCTACGAGCAGTACTTC
d_gene: TRBD2; j_gene: TRBJ2-1; v_gene: TRBV5-1; abundance: NA; CDR3aa: CASSTSGTSLDEQFF; CDR3nt: TGCGCCAGCAGCACCTCCGGGACTAGCTTGGATGAGCAGTTCTTC
d_gene: NA; j_gene: TRBJ2-1; v_gene: TRBV28; abundance: few; CDR3aa: CASSASGTRRDEQFF; CDR3nt: TGTGCCAGCAGTGCTTCCGGGACTCGAAGAGATGAGCAGTTCTTC
d_gene: NA; j_gene: TRBJ2-5; v_gene: TRBV20-1; abundance: many; CDR3aa: CSARDRVSPQETQYF; CDR3nt: TGCAGTGCTAGAGATCGGGTCTCCCCCCAAGAGACCCAGTACTTC
d_gene: NA; j_gene: TRBJ1-2; v_gene: TRBV6-1; abundance: few; CDR3aa: CASSERMRARNYGYTF; CDR3nt: TGTGCCAGCAGTGAAAGGATGAGGGCCCGTAACTATGGCTACACCTTC
d_gene: TRBD2; j_gene: TRBJ2-2; v_gene: TRBV6-6; abundance: NA; CDR3aa: CASSYPPTLAGGPTGELFF; CDR3nt: TGTGCCAGCAGTTACCCTCCCACCTTAGCGGGAGGGCCGACCGGGGAGCTGTTTTTT
d_gene: TRBD2; j_gene: TRBJ2-1; v_gene: TRBV11-3; abundance: NA; CDR3aa: CASSQRGGRDEQFF; CDR3nt: TGTGCCAGCAGCCAGCGGGGGGGCCGCGATGAGCAGTTCTTC
d_gene: TRBD1; j_gene: TRBJ1-4; v_gene: TRBV20-1; abundance: NA; CDR3aa: CSASDRVVEKLFF; CDR3nt: TGCAGTGCTTCGGACAGGGTAGTTGAAAAACTGTTTTTT
d_gene: TRBD1; j_gene: TRBJ2-7; v_gene: TRBV27; abundance: few; CDR3aa: CASSLFGQAAYEQYF; CDR3nt: TGTGCCAGCAGTTTATTCGGACAGGCAGCCTACGAGCAGTACTTC
d_gene: NA; j_gene: TRBJ2-3; v_gene: TRBV20-1; abundance: many; CDR3aa: CSAPSLTATDTQYF; CDR3nt: TGCAGTGCTCCGTCCCTAACGGCAACAGATACGCAGTATTTT
d_gene: TRBD2; j_gene: TRBJ2-7; v_gene: TRBV5-1; abundance: NA; CDR3aa: CASRLAGLYEQYF; CDR3nt: TGCGCCAGCAGACTAGCGGGCCTATACGAGCAGTACTTC
d_gene: TRBD2; j_gene: TRBJ2-3; v_gene: TRBV6-2/TRBV6-3; abundance: NA; CDR3aa: CASSYSSGGTDTQYF; CDR3nt: TGTGCCAGCAGTTACTCTAGCGGGGGCACAGATACGCAGTATTTT